The 14 T cell receptor beta chains reported below all come from one sample, sequenced in a study of shared clonotypes between healthy human individuals. TCRdb's copy holds only in-frame clones and misses some; the assay was immunoSEQ multiplex PCR. The sample shows fewer than 700,000 clones, around 76% of them seen only once. Sequenced sample: PBMCs. These receptors all come from a woman between 40 and 55 years old in good health. Some clones in this sample may be carry-over from other donors' samples.

This clone was recorded only once. This chain connects TRBV5-1 to TRBJ2-1; perhaps D is TRBD1 or TRBD2 (5 bases each). The CDR3 extends over 15 amino acids. Germline CDR1 reads SGHRS; CDR2 reads YFSETQ. V gave up 0 bases and J gave up 9 bases, with 16 bases separating them. The chain's CDR3 is CASSLAPSGGGEQFF. Written as DNA, the CDR3 is TGCGCCAGCAGCTTGGCCCCCAGCGGTGGGGGTGAGCAGTTCTTC. Together with reference TRBV5-1 and TRBJ2-1, the CDR3 gives the full variable domain: KAGVTQTPRYLIKTRGQQVTLSCSPISGHRSVSWYQQTPGQGLQFLFEYFSETQRNKGNFPGRFSGRQFSNSRSEMNVSTLELGDSALYLCASSLAPSGGGEQFFGPGTRLTVL.

The chain joins TRBV9 to TRBJ2-1; D not certain. The CDR3 loop spans 15 amino acids. In germline, CDR1 is SGDLS, CDR2 YYNGEE. With 4 bases removed from V and 8 bases from J, the gap between germline ends came to 19 bases. CDR3 nucleotides: TGTGCCAGCAGCCTTCCATCTGCCAGGCTGGATGAGCAGTTCTTC. Translating gives CASSLPSARLDEQFF.

The V call is TRBV28, the J call TRBJ2-1; weak D call: TRBD1 (5 bases). From germline, CDR1 is MDHEN and CDR2 SYDVKM. V was cut by 5 bases and J by 2 bases, with 13 bases left in between. The CDR3 contains 15 residues. CDR3 DNA sequence: TGTGCCAGCAGTCAGACTCCAGGGACCTACAATGAGCAGTTCTTC. Translated, it gives CASSQTPGTYNEQFF.

In nucleotides, the CDR3 is TGCGCCAGCAGTCACCCGGGACGGAAGGTTTGCAATGAGCAGTTCTTC. Translation: CASSHPGRKVCNEQFF. The rearrangement joins TRBV23-1 to TRBJ2-1; D tentatively reads TRBD1 or TRBD2 (5 bases each). Being an ORF, TRBV23-1 has a function that is uncertain. The CDR3 runs 16 residues. Trimming took off 3 bases at V and 6 bases at J, with 18 bases between the two ends.

The gene calls are TRBV30 and TRBJ2-7; D is unresolved. CDR3 length equals 14 residues. Per the germline V gene, CDR1 is GTSNPN and CDR2 is SVGIG (reference sequence). Trimming stripped 2 bases from V and 4 bases from J, with 15 bases between. This CDR3 reads CAWSSETWNYEQYF. The CDR3 nucleotides read TGTGCCTGGAGTTCGGAGACGTGGAATTACGAGCAGTACTTC.

J is TRBJ1-1 and V is TRBV28; D is undetermined. The V end was cut by 2 bases, the J end by 3 bases, with 7 bases between. The CDR3 spans 13 residues. In germline, CDR1 is MDHEN, CDR2 SYDVKM. Written as DNA, the CDR3 is TGTGCCAGCAGTTTACTCGAGGACACTGAAGCTTTCTTT. This encodes CASSLLEDTEAFF.

This chain uses TRBV27 with TRBJ1-1; D is unresolved. The CDR3 has 14 amino acids. Trimming took off 6 bases at V and 3 bases at J, with 14 bases between the two ends. CDR1 is MNHEY and CDR2 is SMNVEV in the germline V gene (reference sequence). The CDR3 protein is CASSLPGVDTEAFF. The CDR3 DNA is TGTGCCAGCAGCCTCCCTGGGGTGGACACTGAAGCTTTCTTT.

V is TRBV18 and J is TRBJ2-7; D perhaps matches TRBD2 (6 bases). V dropped 6 bases and J dropped 1 base, with 13 bases sitting between them. Germline loops: CDR1 KGHSH, CDR2 LQKENI. The CDR3 is 14 amino acids. CDR3 bases: TGTGCCAGCTCGTACGGGAGCGGTTCCTACGAGCAGTACTTC. Translation gives CASSYGSGSYEQYF.

The chain is built from TRBV27 and TRBJ2-4; D might be TRBD2 (6 bases). Trimming cost V 4 bases and J 1 base, with 8 bases left between them. The CDR3 runs 14 residues. Looked up from germline, CDR1 is MNHEY and CDR2 is SMNVEV (reference sequence). The CDR3 spells CASSYGGAKNIQYF. CDR3 nucleotide sequence: TGTGCCAGCAGTTATGGGGGGGCCAAAAACATTCAGTACTTC.

With respect to this clone: A much larger clone differs by one base, so this may be a read error. This rearrangement joins TRBV4-1 to TRBJ1-5; D unclear. The CDR3 runs 15 residues. Per the germline V gene, CDR1 is MGHRA and CDR2 is YSYEKL. Here the CDR3 reads CASGQEEGSGQPQHF. The CDR3 DNA follows: TGCGCCAGCGGCCAAGAGGAAGGTAGCGGTCAGCCCCAGCATTTT.

The V gene is TRBV10-1, the J gene TRBJ2-1; 7 bases are shared with TRBD2. The germline V gene has CDR1 WNHNN and CDR2 SYGVQD (reference sequence). This CDR3 is 15 amino acids long. V gave up 3 bases and J gave up 5 bases; unmatched junction bases: 7. CDR3 sequence (DNA): TGCGCCAGCAGTGACGTGGGAGGGCCCGACAATGAGCAGTTCTTC. Translation gives CASSDVGGPDNEQFF.

V gene TRBV6-6 combines with J gene TRBJ2-7; D may be TRBD1 or TRBD2 (5 bases each). V lost 8 bases and J 0 bases, leaving 5 bases between the germline ends. The CDR3 contains 11 residues. Germline CDR1 MNHNY, CDR2 SVGAGI (reference sequence). CDR3 protein: CASGTSYEQYF. CDR3 nucleotide sequence: TGTGCCAGCGGGACCTCCTACGAGCAGTACTTC.

The rearrangement uses TRBV6-1 and TRBJ2-7; D is possibly TRBD2 (5 bases). CDR3 size: 15 residues. CDR1 and CDR2 (germline): MNHNS, SASEGT. Trimming took off 6 bases at V and 0 bases at J, with 15 bases between the two ends. The CDR3 coding sequence is TGTGCCAGCAGAGACCGGGAACTGAGCTCCTACGAGCAGTACTTC. Protein: CASRDRELSSYEQYF.

The chain employs TRBV7-8 and TRBJ2-7; D gene ambiguous. The V end lost 1 base, the J end lost 2 bases, and 9 bases lay between the germline ends. CDR3 length: 14 residues. Germline V gene data show CDR1 as SGHVS and CDR2 as FQNEAQ. The CDR3 DNA reads as TGTGCCAGCAGCTTAGGACCGACCACCTACGAGCAGTACTTC. This gives the protein CASSLGPTTYEQYF.